This T cell receptor (beta chain) originates from a study of T cells in Graves' hyperthyroidism and ophthalmopathy (dated by TCRdb to between 2018 and 2020). Regarding the study in general: Peripheral blood samples were taken at the time of initial diagnosis, prior to any treatment. To identify distinguishing TCR V-J signatures, a discovery cohort of about 100 patients was used, comprising roughly 45 with Graves' ophthalmopathy and 57 with stable Graves' hyperthyroidism. Whether ophthalmopathy could be predicted prospectively was tested in an independent validation cohort made up of under 20 hyperthyroidism patients plus 17 patients who later progressed to ophthalmopathy. The 90 or so discovery patients were randomly split 7:3 into training and test sets. In six Graves' hyperthyroidism patients, the study also compared T-cell repertoires from thyroid tissue with T-cell repertoires from blood. Once sampling was done, hyperthyroidism patients were given methimazole at a starting dose of 30 mg daily, whereas ophthalmopathy patients were given high-dose intravenous methylprednisolone. According to the paper, TCR Vbeta CDR3 sequencing was carried out on 135 peripheral blood samples, which came from more than 40 ophthalmopathy, under 85 hyperthyroidism and approximately 17 progressor patients. On the study overall, not on this receptor specifically: A 13 V-J signature model separated ophthalmopathy from stable hyperthyroidism, with approximately 87% sensitivity and just under 84% specificity in cross-validation and 80%/75% in testing. During validation, the model predicted progression to ophthalmopathy a median of around 6 months ahead of onset, with just under 71% sensitivity and 72% to 80% specificity. Most expanded thyroid clonotypes (frequency above 0.001) were also found in blood, which suggests that blood repertoires may mirror thyroid immune responses. No statistical method was used to set the sample size in advance, and investigators knew the group allocation.

At the junction V is shortened by 5 bases and J by 5 bases; bases outside the gene matches: 4. Its CDR3 holds 14 amino acids, cysteine through phenylalanine. Kept here is only the CDR3 DNA, which spans 42 bases and is read in frame from base 1. CDR1 and CDR2 were assigned from the germline V gene as MDHEN and SYDVKM. Amplification of TCR beta CDR3 regions was carried out from RNA transcripts. A first-round RT-PCR of the TCR CDR3 used the HTBI primer set with the Qiagen OneStep RT-PCR kit. Libraries were constructed in a second round of multiplex PCR, after which size selection and purification were carried out. The libraries were sequenced on an Illumina HiSeq2000 using paired-end 100 bp reads. The study's processing was this. SOAPnuke was used to process the raw data, with reads discarded if the reads contained adapters or uncalled bases, had a mean Phred below 15, or lacked an exact constant-primer or identifier match. High-quality paired reads were merged using COPE v1.2.5, and each unique nucleotide sequence was defined as a clonotype. MiTCR v1.1 was used to align the clonotypes against IMGT TRBV, TRBD and TRBJ reference segments. Analysis was restricted to V-J combinations with a frequency above 0.0001, which covered 98% to 99.2% of repertoires. A TCS score was defined as the ratio of F50 (clonal expansion) to E x V (chaos), with BLOSUM62-based TCRdist applied between CDR3 peptides within each V-J. Welch's t-statistics and random forest reduced around 550 V-J features to about 12, which were used in a naive Bayes classifier (R e1071). TCRdb trimmed public reads at Q25 via fastp, called clones via MiXCR and kept in-frame beta chains. Records with the same CDR3 protein are collapsed into one entry carrying the most frequent genes and DNA. TCRdb's processing, not the authors' own work, is the source of the V and J calls. The sample yields around 340,000 distinct CDR3 sequences; about 15% were counted once. The ten largest clones represent around 25% of the sample.

This clonotype has ten or more counts. The antigen it binds to is not known. Per-base quality was not reported, and no clone a single base away is much larger than it. A patient counted as having stable Graves' hyperthyroidism if no progression to ophthalmopathy occurred over 18 months of follow-up. The hyperthyroidism patients were between 18 and 65 years old and newly diagnosed, with a disease duration of less than 2 months. The study excluded patients with uncontrolled infections, other autoimmune diseases, pregnancy or lactation. Diagnoses relied on clinical symptoms, serum thyroxine and TRAb, thyroid ultrasound and orbital computed tomography. Ficoll-Paque density gradient centrifugation was used to isolate PBMCs from about 9.4 ml of fresh peripheral blood. Total RNA was extracted with Trizol reagent, and quality was checked on an Agilent 2100 Bioanalyzer.

The sample comprised blood. The source of this sequence is a woman aged 25 to 45 with Graves' hyperthyroidism. The rearrangement joined TRBV28 to TRBJ2-1, and TRBD2 aligns with 9 junction nucleotides. Here the CDR3 is given as CASSARTSDNEQFF. The DNA sequence is TGTGCCAGCAGTGCCCGGACTAGCGACAATGAGCAGTTCTTC. Reference TRBV28 and TRBJ2-1 proteins supply the regions before and after the CDR3; the full variable domain is: DVKVTQSSRYLVKRTGEKVFLECVQDMDHENMFWYRQDPGLGLRLIYFSYDVKMKEKGDIPEGYSVSREKKERFSLILESASTNQTSMYLCASSARTSDNEQFFGPGTRLTVL.